This T cell receptor (beta chain) was profiled in a study of T cell responses to AZD1222 COVID-19 vaccine. As concerns this clone: What it binds is not known.

Study results and limitations: A rise in Spike-specific TCR breadth and depth followed two AZD1222 doses. Among spike-specific TCRs, nearly half reportedly target unmutated variant regions. Baseline serology detected seropositivity in only a handful of AZD1222 recipients. The donors showed a predominance of white British ancestry and of females, with possible underestimation of clonal diversity.

This table comes from immunoSEQ multiplex PCR, and its TCRdb copy is limited to in-frame clones, with some not included. The data show about 31,000 clones, approximately 88% seen once. Germline V CDR1 and CDR2: ENHRY, SYGVKD. With 4 bases clipped from V and 0 bases from J, the junction kept 1 base outside the gene matches. The CDR3 contains 15 residues. The V gene is TRBV10-3, the J gene TRBJ2-3; 10 bases match TRBD2. This TCR was sampled from an adult who received the AZD1222 COVID-19 vaccine. The sample consisted of peripheral blood, taken 28 days after the second AZD1222 dose. DNA for the CDR3: TGTGCCATCAGTGCTAGCGGGGGAAGCACAGATACGCAGTATTTT. Translating it yields CAISASGGSTDTQYF.